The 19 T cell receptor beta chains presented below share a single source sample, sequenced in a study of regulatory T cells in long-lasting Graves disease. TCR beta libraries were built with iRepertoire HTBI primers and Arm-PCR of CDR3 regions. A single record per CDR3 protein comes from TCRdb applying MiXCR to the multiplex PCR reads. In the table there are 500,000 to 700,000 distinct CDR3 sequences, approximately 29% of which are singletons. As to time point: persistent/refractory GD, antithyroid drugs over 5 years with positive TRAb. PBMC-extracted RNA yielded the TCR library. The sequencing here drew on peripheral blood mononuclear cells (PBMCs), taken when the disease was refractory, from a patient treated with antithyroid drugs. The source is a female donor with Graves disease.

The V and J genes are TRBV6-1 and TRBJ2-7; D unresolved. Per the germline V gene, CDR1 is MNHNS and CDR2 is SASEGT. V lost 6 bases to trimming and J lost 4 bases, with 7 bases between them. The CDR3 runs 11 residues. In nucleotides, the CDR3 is TGTGCCAGCAGCCGAAAGTACGAGCAGTACTTC. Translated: CASSRKYEQYF.

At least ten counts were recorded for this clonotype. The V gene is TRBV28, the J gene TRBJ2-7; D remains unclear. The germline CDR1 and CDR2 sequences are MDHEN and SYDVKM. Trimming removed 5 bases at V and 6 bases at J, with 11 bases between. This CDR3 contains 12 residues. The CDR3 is CASSPRNREQYF. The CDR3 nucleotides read TGTGCCAGCAGTCCGAGGAACCGCGAGCAGTACTTC.

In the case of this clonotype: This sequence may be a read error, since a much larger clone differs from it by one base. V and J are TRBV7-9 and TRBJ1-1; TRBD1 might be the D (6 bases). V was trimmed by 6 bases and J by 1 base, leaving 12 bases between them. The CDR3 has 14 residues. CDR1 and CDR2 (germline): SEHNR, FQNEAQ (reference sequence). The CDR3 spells CASRPTGKNTEAFF. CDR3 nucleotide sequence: TGTGCCAGCAGGCCGACAGGAAAGAACACTGAAGCTTTCTTT.

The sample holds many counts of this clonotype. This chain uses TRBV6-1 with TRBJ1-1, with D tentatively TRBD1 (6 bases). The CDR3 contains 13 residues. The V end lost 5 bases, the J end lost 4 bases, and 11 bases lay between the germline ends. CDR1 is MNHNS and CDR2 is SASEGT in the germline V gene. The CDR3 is CASSNTGTTEAFF. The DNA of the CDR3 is TGTGCCAGCAGTAACACAGGGACCACTGAAGCTTTCTTT.

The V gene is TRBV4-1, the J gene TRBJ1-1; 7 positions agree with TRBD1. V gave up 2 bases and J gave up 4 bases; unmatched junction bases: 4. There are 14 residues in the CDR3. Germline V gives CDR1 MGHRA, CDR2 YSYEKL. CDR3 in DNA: TGCGCCAGCAGCCAACCTGGGACAGTCACTGAAGCTTTCTTT. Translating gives CASSQPGTVTEAFF.

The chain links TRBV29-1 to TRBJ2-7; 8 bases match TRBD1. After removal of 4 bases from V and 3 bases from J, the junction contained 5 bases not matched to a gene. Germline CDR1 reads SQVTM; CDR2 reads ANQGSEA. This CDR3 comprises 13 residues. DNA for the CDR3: TGCAGCGTTGGACAGGGGCCCTTCTACGAGCAGTACTTC. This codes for CSVGQGPFYEQYF.

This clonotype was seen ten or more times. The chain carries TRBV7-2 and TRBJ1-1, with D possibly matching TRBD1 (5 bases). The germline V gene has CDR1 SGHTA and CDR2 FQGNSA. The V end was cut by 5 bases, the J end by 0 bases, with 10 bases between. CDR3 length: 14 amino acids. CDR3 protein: CASSPTAMNTEAFF. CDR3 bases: TGTGCCAGCAGCCCGACAGCTATGAACACTGAAGCTTTCTTT.

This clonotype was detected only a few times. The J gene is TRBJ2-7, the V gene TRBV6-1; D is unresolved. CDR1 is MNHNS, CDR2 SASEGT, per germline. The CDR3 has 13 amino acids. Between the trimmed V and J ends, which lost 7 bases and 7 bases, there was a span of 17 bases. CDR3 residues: CASNSPAVEEQYF. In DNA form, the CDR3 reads TGTGCCAGCAACTCACCGGCGGTGGAAGAGCAGTACTTC.

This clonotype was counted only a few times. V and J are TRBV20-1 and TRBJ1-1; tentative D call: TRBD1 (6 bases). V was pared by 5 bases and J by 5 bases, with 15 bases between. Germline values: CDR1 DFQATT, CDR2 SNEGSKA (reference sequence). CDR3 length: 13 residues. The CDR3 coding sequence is TGCAGTGCTTACGGAGGGGGGGCTACTGAAGCTTTCTTT. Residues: CSAYGGGATEAFF.

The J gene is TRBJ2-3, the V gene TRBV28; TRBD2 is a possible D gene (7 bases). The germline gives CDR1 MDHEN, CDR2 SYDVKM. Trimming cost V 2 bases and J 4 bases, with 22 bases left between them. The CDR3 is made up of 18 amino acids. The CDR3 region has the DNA TGTGCCAGCAGTTTAGAGGGGAGCGGGGAAGCAGGGGCAGATACGCAGTATTTT. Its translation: CASSLEGSGEAGADTQYF. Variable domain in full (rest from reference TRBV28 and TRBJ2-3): DVKVTQSSRYLVKRTGEKVFLECVQDMDHENMFWYRQDPGLGLRLIYFSYDVKMKEKGDIPEGYSVSREKKERFSLILESASTNQTSMYLCASSLEGSGEAGADTQYFGPGTRLTVL.

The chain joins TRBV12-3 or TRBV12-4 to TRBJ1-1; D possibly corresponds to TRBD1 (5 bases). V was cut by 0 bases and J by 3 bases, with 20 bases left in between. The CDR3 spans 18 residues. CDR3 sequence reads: CASSLAFEAQSGDTEAFF. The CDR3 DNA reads TGTGCCAGCAGTTTAGCGTTTGAGGCACAGTCGGGGGACACTGAAGCTTTCTTT.

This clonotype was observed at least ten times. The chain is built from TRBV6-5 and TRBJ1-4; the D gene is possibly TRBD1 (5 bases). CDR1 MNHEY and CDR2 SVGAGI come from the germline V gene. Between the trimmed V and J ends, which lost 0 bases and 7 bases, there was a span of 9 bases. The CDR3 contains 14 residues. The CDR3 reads CASSYSGGSEKLFF. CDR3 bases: TGTGCCAGCAGTTACTCTGGGGGGAGTGAAAAACTGTTTTTT.

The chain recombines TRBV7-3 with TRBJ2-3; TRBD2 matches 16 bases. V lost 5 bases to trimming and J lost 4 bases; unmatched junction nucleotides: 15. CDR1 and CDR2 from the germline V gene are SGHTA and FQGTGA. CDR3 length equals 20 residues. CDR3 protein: CASSKPGTSGRADQADTQYF. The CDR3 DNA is TGTGCCAGCAGCAAACCCGGGACTAGCGGGAGGGCGGATCAGGCAGATACGCAGTATTTT.

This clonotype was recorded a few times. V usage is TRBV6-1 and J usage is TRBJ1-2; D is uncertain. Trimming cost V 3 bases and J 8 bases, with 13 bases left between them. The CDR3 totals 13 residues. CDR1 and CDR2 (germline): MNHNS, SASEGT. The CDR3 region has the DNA TGTGCCAGCAGTGATCTCTTACTTTCCGGCTACACCTTC. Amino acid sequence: CASSDLLLSGYTF.

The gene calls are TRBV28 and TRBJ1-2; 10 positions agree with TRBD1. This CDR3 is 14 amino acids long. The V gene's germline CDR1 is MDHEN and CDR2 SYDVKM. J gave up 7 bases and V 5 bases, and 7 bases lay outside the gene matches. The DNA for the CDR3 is TGTGCCAGCAGTGGAGACAGGGGGCAGGGTGGCTACACCTTC. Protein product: CASSGDRGQGGYTF.

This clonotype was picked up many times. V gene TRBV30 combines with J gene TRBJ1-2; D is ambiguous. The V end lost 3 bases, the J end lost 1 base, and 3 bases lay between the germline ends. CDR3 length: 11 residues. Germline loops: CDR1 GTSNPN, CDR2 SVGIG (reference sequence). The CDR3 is CAWSSNYGYTF. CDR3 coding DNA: TGTGCCTGGAGCAGTAACTATGGCTACACCTTC.

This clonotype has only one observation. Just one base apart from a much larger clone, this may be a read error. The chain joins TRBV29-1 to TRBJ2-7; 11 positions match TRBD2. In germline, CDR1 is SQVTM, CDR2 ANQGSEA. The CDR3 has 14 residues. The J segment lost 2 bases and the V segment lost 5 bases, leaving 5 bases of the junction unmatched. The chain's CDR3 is CSVTASGRPYEQYF. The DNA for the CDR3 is TGCAGCGTTACGGCTAGCGGGAGGCCCTACGAGCAGTACTTC.

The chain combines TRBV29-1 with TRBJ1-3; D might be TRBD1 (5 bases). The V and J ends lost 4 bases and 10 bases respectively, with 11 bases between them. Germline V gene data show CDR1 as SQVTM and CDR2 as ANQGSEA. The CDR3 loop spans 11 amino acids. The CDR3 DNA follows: TGCAGCGTTGGATCAGGGCAAACCATATATTTT. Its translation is CSVGSGQTIYF.

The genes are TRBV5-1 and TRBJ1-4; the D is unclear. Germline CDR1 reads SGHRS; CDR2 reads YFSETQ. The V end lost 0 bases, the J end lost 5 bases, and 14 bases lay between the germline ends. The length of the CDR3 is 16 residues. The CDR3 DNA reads TGCGCCAGCAGCTTGGCCAGGCCCTCGGGCAATGAAAAACTGTTTTTT. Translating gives CASSLARPSGNEKLFF.